The present T cell receptor beta chain was sequenced within a study of blood T cell repertoires in COVID-19. About the study: From the United States, Italy and Spain came samples of acute and convalescent COVID-19. Sources were T cells, B-cell-depleted T cells, or PBMCs; the material itself was cDNA or gDNA.

Data came from immunoSEQ multiplex PCR; TCRdb stores just in-frame clones and leaves some out. This table has approximately 250,000 clones, around 88% appearing once. The Seattle patients, enrolled during active infection, were followed longitudinally. Source material: peripheral blood. The sequence came from a woman older than 75 with COVID-19, enrolled during active disease.

The CDR3 DNA sequence: TGTGCCAGCAGCGTAGCCCCTAATTCCGAGACCCAGTACTTC. This translates into CASSVAPNSETQYF. J is TRBJ2-5 and V is TRBV9; D remains unclear. V gave up 0 bases and J gave up 5 bases, with 11 bases separating them. Germline lookup yields CDR1 SGDLS and CDR2 YYNGEE. CDR3 length: 14 amino acids.